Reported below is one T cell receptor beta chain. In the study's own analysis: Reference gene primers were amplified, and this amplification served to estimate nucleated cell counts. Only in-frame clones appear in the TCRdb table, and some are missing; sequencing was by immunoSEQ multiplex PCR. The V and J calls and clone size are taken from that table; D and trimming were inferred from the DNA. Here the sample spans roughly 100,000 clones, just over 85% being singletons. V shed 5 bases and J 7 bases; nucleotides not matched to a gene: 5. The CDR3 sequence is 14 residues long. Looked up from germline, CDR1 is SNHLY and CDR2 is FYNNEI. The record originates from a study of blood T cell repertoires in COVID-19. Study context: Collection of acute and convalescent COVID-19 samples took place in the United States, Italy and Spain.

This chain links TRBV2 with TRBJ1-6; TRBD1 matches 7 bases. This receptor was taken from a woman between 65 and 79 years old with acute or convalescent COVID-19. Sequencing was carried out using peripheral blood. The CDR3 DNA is TGTGCCAGCAGTACTCCGGGACAGAATTCACCCCTCCACTTT. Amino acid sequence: CASSTPGQNSPLHF.